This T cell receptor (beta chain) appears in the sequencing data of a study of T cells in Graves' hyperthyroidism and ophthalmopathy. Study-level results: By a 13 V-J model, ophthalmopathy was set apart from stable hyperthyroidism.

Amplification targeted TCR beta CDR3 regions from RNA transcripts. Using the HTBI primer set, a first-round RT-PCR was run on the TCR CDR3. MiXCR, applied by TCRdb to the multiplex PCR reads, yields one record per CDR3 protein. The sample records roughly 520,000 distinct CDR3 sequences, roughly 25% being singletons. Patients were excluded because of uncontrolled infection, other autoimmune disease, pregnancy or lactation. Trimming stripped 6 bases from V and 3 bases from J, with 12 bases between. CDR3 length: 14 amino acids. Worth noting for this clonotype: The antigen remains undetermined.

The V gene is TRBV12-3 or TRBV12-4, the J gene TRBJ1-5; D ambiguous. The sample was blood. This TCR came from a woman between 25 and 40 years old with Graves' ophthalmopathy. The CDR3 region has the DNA TGTGCCAGCAGCCTAGGGTCAACCAATCAGCCCCAGCATTTT. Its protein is CASSLGSTNQPQHF.